This record concerns one TCR beta chain sequence. Separate from the approximately 670-subject first cohort was the roughly 130-subject validation cohort, to which the donors belonged. Germline CDR1 and CDR2: MGHRA and YSYEKL. Trimming removed 1 base at V and 9 bases at J, with 16 bases between. This CDR3 comprises 15 residues. This entry is derived from a study of cytomegalovirus exposure and HLA in healthy donors. The method was immunoSEQ multiplex PCR; TCRdb's version includes in-frame clones alone and lacks a portion of them. Among about 120,000 clones, roughly 89% were seen once, and the ten largest hold 2%.

The rearrangement joins TRBV4-1 to TRBJ1-5; a weak D match, TRBD1 (5 bases). The sequencing input was PBMCs. This clonotype originated in a woman aged 18-29 years in good health and CMV-seronegative. The CDR3 sequence: CASSQGDSPIGPQHF. In nucleotides, the CDR3 is TGCGCCAGCAGCCAAGGAGACAGTCCCATCGGGCCCCAGCATTTT.